This T cell receptor (beta chain) was retrieved from a study of control samples from healthy donors and cancer patients. This CDR3 is built from 14 residues. Germline CDR1 reads MNHEY; CDR2 reads SVGAGI. J was trimmed by 4 bases and V by 6 bases; bases with no gene match: 6. Profiling relied on immunoSEQ multiplex PCR, and the TCRdb table lists in-frame clones only, not all of them. Of around 94,000 clones listed, around 87% are singletons. Specimen: blood. The TCR comes from a woman in her forties or fifties in good health. The V and J genes are TRBV6-5 and TRBJ2-3; 8 bases line up with TRBD2. The CDR3 DNA sequence: TGTGCCAGCAGGCCGGGACTAGGGCCAGATACGCAGTATTTT. Its translation is CASRPGLGPDTQYF.